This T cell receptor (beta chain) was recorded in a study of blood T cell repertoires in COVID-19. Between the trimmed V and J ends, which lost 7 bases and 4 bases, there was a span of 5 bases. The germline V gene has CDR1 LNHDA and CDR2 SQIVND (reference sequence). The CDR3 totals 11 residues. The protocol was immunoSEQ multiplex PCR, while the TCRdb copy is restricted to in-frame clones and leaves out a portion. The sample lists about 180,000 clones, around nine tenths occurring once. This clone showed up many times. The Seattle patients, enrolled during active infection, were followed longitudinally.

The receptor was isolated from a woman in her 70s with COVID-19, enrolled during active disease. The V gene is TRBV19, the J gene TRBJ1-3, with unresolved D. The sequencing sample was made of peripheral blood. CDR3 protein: CASNQGNTIYF. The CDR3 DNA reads TGTGCCAGTAACCAGGGAAACACCATATATTTT.